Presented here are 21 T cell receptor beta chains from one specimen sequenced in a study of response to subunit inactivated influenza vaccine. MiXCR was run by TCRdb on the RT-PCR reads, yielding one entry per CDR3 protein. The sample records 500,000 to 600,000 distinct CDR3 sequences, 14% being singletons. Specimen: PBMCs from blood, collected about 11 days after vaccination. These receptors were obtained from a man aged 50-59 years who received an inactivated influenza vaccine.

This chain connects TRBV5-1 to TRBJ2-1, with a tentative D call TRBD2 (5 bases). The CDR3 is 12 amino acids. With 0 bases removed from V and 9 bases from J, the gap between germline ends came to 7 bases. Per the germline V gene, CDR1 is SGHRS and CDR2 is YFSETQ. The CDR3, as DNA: TGCGCCAGCAGCTTGGCTAGCATTGAGCAGTTCTTC. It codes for CASSLASIEQFF.

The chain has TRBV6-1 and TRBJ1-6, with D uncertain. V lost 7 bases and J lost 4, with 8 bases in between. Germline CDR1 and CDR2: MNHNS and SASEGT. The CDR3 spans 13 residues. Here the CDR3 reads CASIGGYNSPLHF. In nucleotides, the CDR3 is TGTGCCAGCATCGGCGGATATAATTCACCCCTCCACTTT.

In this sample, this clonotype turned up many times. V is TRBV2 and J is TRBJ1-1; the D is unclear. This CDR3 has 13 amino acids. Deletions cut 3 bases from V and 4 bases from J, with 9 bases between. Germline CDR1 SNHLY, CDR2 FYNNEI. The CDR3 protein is CASSDGRSTEAFF. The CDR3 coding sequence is TGTGCCAGCAGTGACGGACGGTCCACTGAAGCTTTCTTT.

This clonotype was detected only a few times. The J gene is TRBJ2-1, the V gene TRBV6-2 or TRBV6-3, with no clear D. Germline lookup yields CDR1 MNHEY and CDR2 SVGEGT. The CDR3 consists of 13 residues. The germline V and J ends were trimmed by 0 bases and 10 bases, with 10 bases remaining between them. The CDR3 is CASSYSSAQEQFF. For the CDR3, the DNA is TGTGCCAGCAGTTACTCGTCGGCCCAGGAGCAGTTCTTC.

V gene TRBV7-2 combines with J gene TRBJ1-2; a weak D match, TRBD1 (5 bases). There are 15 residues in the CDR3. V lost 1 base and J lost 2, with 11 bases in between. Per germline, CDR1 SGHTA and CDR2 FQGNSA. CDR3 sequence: CASSLGGDGNYGYTF. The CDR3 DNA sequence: TGTGCCAGCAGCTTAGGCGGGGACGGAAACTATGGCTACACCTTC. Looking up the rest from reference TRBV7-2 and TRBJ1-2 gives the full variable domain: GAGVSQSPSNKVTEKGKDVELRCDPISGHTALYWYRQSLGQGLEFLIYFQGNSAPDKSGLPSDRFSAERTGGSVSTLTIQRTQQEDSAVYLCASSLGGDGNYGYTFGSGTRLTVV.

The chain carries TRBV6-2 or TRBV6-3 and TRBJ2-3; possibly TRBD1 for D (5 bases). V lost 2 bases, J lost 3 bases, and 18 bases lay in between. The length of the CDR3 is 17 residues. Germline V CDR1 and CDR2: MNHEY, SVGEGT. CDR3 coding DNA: TGTGCCAGCAGTTACGTCCCCGCAGGGTCGTGGACAGATACGCAGTATTTT. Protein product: CASSYVPAGSWTDTQYF.

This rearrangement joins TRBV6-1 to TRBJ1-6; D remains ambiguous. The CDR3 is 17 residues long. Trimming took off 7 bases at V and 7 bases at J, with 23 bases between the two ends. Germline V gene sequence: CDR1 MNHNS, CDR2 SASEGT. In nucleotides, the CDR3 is TGTGCCAGCATCCCACGGGAGGGTTTGGGATACAATTCACCCCTCCACTTT. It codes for CASIPREGLGYNSPLHF.

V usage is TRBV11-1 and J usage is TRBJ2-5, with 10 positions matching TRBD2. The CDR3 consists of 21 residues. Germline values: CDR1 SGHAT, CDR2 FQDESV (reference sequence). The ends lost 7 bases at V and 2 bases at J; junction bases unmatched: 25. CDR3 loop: CASTPLRADPRLAGGQETQYF. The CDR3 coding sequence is TGTGCCAGCACCCCTCTGCGGGCTGACCCCAGACTAGCGGGCGGACAAGAGACCCAGTACTTC.

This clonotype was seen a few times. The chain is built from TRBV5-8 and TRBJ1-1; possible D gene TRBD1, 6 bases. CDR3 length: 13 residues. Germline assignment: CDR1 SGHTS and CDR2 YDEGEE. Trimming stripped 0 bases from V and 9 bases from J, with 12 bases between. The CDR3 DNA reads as TGTGCCAGCAGCTTGGATGGTCGGGACAAAGCTTTCTTT. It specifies CASSLDGRDKAFF.

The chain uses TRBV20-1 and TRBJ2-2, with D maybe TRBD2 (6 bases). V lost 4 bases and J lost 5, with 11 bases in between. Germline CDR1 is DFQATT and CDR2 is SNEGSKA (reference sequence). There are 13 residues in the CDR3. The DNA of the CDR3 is TGCAGTGCTACCGGGACTCTTACCGGGGAGCTGTTTTTT. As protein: CSATGTLTGELFF.

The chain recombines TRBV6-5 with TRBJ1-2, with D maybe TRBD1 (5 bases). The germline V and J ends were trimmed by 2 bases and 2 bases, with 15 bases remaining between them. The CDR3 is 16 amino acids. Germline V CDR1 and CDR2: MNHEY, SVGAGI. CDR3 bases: TGTGCCAGCAGTTACGGTCTCCGGCGGGGGAACTATGGCTACACCTTC. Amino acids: CASSYGLRRGNYGYTF.

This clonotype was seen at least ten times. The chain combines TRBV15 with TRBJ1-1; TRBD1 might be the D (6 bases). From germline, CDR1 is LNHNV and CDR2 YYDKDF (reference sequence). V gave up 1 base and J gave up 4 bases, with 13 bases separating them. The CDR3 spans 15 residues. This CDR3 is CATSRGEGGFTEAFF. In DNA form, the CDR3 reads TGTGCCACCAGCAGAGGAGAGGGGGGGTTCACTGAAGCTTTCTTT.

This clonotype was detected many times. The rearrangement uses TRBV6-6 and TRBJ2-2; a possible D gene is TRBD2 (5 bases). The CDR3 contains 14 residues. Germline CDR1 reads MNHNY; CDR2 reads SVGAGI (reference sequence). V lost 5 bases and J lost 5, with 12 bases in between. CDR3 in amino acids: CASSALGETGELFF. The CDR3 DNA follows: TGTGCCAGCAGTGCGCTTGGGGAGACCGGGGAGCTGTTTTTT.

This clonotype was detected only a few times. DNA of the CDR3: TGCGCCAGCAGCTTAGGTCCCGGGACAGACTACGAGCAGTACTTC. It encodes CASSLGPGTDYEQYF. This chain joins TRBV5-1 and TRBJ2-7; 7 bases agree with TRBD1. This CDR3 is 15 amino acids long. J was trimmed by 3 bases and V by 2 bases; bases with no gene match: 8. The germline V gene has CDR1 SGHRS and CDR2 YFSETQ. Looking up the rest from reference TRBV5-1 and TRBJ2-7 gives the full variable domain: KAGVTQTPRYLIKTRGQQVTLSCSPISGHRSVSWYQQTPGQGLQFLFEYFSETQRNKGNFPGRFSGRQFSNSRSEMNVSTLELGDSALYLCASSLGPGTDYEQYFGPGTRLTVT.

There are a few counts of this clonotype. The CDR3 loop is CASSRDRGSEQYF. CDR3 sequence (DNA): TGTGCCAGCTCCCGGGACAGGGGCTCCGAGCAGTACTTC. This chain connects TRBV9 to TRBJ2-7; 10 bases are shared with TRBD1. Germline CDR1 is SGDLS and CDR2 is YYNGEE. There are 13 residues in the CDR3. Trimming removed 7 bases from V and 6 bases from J; junction bases left unmatched: 7.

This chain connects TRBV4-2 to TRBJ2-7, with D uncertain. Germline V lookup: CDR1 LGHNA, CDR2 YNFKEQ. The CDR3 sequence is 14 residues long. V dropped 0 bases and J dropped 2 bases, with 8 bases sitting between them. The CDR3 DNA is TGTGCCAGCAGCCAAGACGGTCATACCTACGAGCAGTACTTC. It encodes CASSQDGHTYEQYF.

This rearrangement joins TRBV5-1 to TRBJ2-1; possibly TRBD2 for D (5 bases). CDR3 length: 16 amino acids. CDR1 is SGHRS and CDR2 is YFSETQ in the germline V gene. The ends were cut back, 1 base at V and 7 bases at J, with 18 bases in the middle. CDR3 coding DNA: TGCGCCAGCAGCTTGATGGGTGGGAGAGGCTGGAATGAGCAGTTCTTC. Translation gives CASSLMGGRGWNEQFF.

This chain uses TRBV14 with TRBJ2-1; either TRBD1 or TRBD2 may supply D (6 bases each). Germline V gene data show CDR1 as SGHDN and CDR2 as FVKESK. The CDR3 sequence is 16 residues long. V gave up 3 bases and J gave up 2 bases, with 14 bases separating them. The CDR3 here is CASSHKGGMTYNEQFF. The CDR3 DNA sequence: TGTGCCAGCAGCCACAAAGGGGGGATGACCTACAATGAGCAGTTCTTC.

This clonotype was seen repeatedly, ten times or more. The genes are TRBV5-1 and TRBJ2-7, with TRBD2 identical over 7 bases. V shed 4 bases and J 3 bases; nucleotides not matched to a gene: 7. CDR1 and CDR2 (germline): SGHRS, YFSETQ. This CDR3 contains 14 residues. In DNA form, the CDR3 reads TGCGCCAGCAGCCTATCTAGCGGCTTCTACGAGCAGTACTTC. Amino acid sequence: CASSLSSGFYEQYF.

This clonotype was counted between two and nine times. CDR3: CATSDSTLGYNEQFF. In nucleotides, the CDR3 is TGTGCCACCAGTGATTCGACGTTAGGTTACAATGAGCAGTTCTTC. The V and J genes are TRBV24-1 and TRBJ2-1; D uncertain. V was trimmed by 2 bases and J by 4 bases, leaving 11 bases between them. Germline lookup yields CDR1 KGHDR and CDR2 SFDVKD. The CDR3 consists of 15 residues.

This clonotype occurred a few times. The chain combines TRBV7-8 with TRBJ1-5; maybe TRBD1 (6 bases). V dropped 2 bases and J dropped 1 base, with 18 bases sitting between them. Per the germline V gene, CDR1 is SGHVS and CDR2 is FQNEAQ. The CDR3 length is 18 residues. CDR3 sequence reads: CASSLRNLRGFSNQPQHF. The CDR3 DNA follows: TGTGCCAGCAGCTTACGTAACCTAAGGGGGTTCAGCAATCAGCCCCAGCATTTT.